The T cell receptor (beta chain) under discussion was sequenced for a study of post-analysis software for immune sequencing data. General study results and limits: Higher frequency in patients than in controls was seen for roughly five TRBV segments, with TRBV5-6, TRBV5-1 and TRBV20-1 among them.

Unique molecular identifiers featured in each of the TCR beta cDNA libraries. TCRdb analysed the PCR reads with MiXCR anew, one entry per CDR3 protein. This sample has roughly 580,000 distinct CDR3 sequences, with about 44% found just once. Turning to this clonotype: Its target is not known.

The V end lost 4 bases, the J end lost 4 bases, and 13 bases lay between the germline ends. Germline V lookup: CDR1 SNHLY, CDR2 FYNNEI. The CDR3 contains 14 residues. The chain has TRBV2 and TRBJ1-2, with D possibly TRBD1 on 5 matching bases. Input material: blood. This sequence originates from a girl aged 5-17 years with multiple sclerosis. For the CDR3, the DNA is TGTGCCAGCAGTGCGGGGCAGGAGATCTATGGCTACACCTTC. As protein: CASSAGQEIYGYTF.